The clone carrying this TCR beta chain was counted many times. As yet, its antigen is unknown. Every patient was untreated before thyroid surgery. The data were obtained in a study of metastatic and nonmetastatic thyroid tumors. Across the whole study: Peripheral blood and tumor or nodule samples from malignant and benign thyroid patients were compared.

Authors' methods: For papillary thyroid cancer, a distant-metastasis classifier was constructed from CDR3 differences observed across clinicopathological groups. TCRdb re-called the PCR reads via MiXCR. These V and J calls originate from TCRdb's pipeline instead of the authors' own analysis. Seen here are about 17,000 clones, approximately 23% observed once, and the top ten hold less than 9%. Whole-study results and caveats: Within blood and tumor, benign nodules reportedly had significantly lower TCR beta diversity than malignant thyroid tumors did.

CDR3 length: 13 residues. J was trimmed by 8 bases and V by 0 bases; bases with no gene match: 4. Germline loops: CDR1 SGHRS, CDR2 YFSETQ. Sequenced: adjacent normal tissue. This clonotype was obtained from a female donor with papillary thyroid cancer or a benign thyroid nodule (not recorded which). Some clones in this sample may be carry-over from other donors' samples. The chain links TRBV5-1 to TRBJ1-2, with TRBD1 identical over 7 bases. Here the CDR3 DNA reads TGCGCCAGCAGCTTGGAACAGGGGAGGGGCTACACCTTC. Protein: CASSLEQGRGYTF.